This T cell receptor (beta chain) was recorded in a study of shared clonotypes between healthy human individuals. Generated by immunoSEQ multiplex PCR, the TCRdb table keeps only in-frame clones and is missing some. The table shows more than 2 million clones, with 95% occurring only once. The V and J ends lost 0 bases and 2 bases respectively, with 7 bases between them. The CDR3 runs 14 residues. Germline V gives CDR1 SGHRS, CDR2 YFSETQ. About this clone itself: The sample contains more than one DNA sequence encoding this CDR3.

This clonotype originated in a man between 18 and 35 years old in good health. The chain couples TRBV5-1 to TRBJ2-3, with D possibly matching TRBD2 (5 bases). The sequencing sample was made of naive CD4+ T cells sorted from blood. Subset: CD45RA+ positively selected. The CDR3 DNA is TGCGCCAGCAGCTTGGGTCGGGACACAGATACGCAGTATTTT. This translates into CASSLGRDTDTQYF.